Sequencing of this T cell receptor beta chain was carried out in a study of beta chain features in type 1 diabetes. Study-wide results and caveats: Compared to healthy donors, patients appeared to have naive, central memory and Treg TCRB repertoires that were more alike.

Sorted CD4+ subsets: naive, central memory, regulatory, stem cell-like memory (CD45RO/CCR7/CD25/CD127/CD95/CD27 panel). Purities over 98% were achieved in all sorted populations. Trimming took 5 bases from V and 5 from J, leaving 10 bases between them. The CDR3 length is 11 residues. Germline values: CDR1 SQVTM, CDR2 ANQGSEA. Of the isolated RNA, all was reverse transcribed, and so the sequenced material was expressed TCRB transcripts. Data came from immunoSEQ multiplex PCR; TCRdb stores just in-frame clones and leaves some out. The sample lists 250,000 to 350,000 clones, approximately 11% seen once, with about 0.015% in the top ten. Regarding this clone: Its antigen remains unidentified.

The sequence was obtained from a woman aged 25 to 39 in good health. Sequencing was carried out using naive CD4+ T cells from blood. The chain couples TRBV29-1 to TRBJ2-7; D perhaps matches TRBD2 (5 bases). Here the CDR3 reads CSVRGIHEQYF. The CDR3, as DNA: TGCAGCGTTCGAGGGATCCACGAGCAGTACTTC.